The next 18 T cell receptor beta chains were all read from a single sample in a study of somatic mutations in cytotoxic T cells in rheumatoid arthritis. The repertoire was sequenced with immunoSEQ multiplex PCR; TCRdb's copy has only in-frame clones and lacks some. The sample holds 11,000 or so clones, 70% to 85% seen once. The sample was CD8+ T cells sorted from blood. Receptors originate from a woman aged 40 to 49 in good health.

The V gene is TRBV7-6, the J gene TRBJ2-5; 7 positions match TRBD1. V dropped 2 bases and J dropped 5; count of bases not matched to a gene: 20. The length of the CDR3 is 19 residues. The germline gives CDR1 SGHVS, CDR2 FNYEAQ. The CDR3 region has the DNA TGTGCCAGCAGCTTACCTTTTTTTAAGAGTGACAGGGAAGTTGAGACCCAGTACTTC. Protein sequence: CASSLPFFKSDREVETQYF.

This rearrangement joins TRBV2 to TRBJ1-2; D is perhaps TRBD1 (5 bases). The CDR3 extends over 14 amino acids. CDR1 SNHLY and CDR2 FYNNEI come from the germline V gene. V dropped 6 bases and J dropped 1 base, with 12 bases sitting between them. The CDR3 coding sequence is TGTGCCAGCAGGCCCCGGGGGGGTAACTATGGCTACACCTTC. This codes for CASRPRGGNYGYTF.

This clone has a handful of counts. The chain is built from TRBV29-1 and TRBJ2-1; D gene unclear. The CDR3 spans 11 residues. The V gene's germline CDR1 is SQVTM and CDR2 ANQGSEA. V lost 6 bases, J lost 7 bases, and 10 bases lay in between. CDR3: CSVSLGNEQFF. CDR3 DNA: TGCAGCGTGTCCCTCGGGAATGAGCAGTTCTTC.

The CDR3 DNA reads TGTGCCAGCAGCTTGGTTGTGGGGGGGATGAACACTGAAGCTTTCTTT. It yields the protein CASSLVVGGMNTEAFF. J is TRBJ1-1 and V is TRBV5-8; tentative D call: TRBD1 (5 bases). The CDR3 consists of 16 residues. The germline V gene has CDR1 SGHTS and CDR2 YDEGEE. V lost 0 bases to trimming and J lost 0 bases, with 12 bases between them.

The rearrangement uses TRBV5-4 and TRBJ2-1; TRBD2 matches at 10 bases. Germline CDR1 reads SGHNT; CDR2 reads YYREEE (reference sequence). This CDR3 region has 13 residues. The V gene end was trimmed by 4 bases and the J gene end by 7 bases; junction bases not matched to a gene: 2. The CDR3 protein is CASSERGGNEQFF. In nucleotides, the CDR3 is TGTGCCAGCAGCGAGCGGGGGGGGAATGAGCAGTTCTTC.

The genes are TRBV4-2 and TRBJ2-7; the D gene is possibly TRBD2 (7 bases). The germline CDR1 and CDR2 sequences are LGHNA and YNFKEQ. The CDR3 covers 14 residues. V gave up 6 bases and J gave up 2 bases, with 14 bases separating them. The CDR3, as DNA: TGTGCCAGCAGTCTAGGGGGGGTTGCCTACGAGCAGTACTTC. Translated: CASSLGGVAYEQYF.

This clone turned up a few times. This rearrangement joins TRBV30 to TRBJ1-1; D is unclear. CDR1 GTSNPN and CDR2 SVGIG come from the germline V gene (reference sequence). Trimming removed 0 bases at V and 0 bases at J, with 8 bases between. The CDR3 consists of 14 residues. CDR3 in DNA: TGTGCCTGGAGTGTAGGCCAAGTGAACACTGAAGCTTTCTTT. This translates into CAWSVGQVNTEAFF.

This clone appeared once. This sequence joins TRBV9 and TRBJ2-3; D is tentatively TRBD1 or TRBD2 (6 bases each). Germline CDR1 is SGDLS and CDR2 is YYNGEE. V lost 1 base to trimming and J lost 5 bases, with 11 bases between them. This CDR3 is 14 amino acids long. CDR3 sequence reads: CASSVLEGGDTQYF. CDR3 sequence (DNA): TGTGCCAGCAGCGTACTAGAGGGGGGAGATACGCAGTATTTT.

Within the sample, this clone is medium-sized. The J gene is TRBJ1-1, the V gene TRBV5-5; D may be TRBD1 (6 bases). Trimming removed 6 bases from V and 0 bases from J, with 21 bases in between. CDR3 length: 17 amino acids. The germline CDR1 and CDR2 sequences are SGHKS and YYEKEE (reference sequence). The CDR3 coding sequence is TGTGCCAGCACCCAACTAATCGACAGGCCCATGAACACTGAAGCTTTCTTT. Its translation is CASTQLIDRPMNTEAFF.

The chain recombines TRBV19 with TRBJ1-1; D remains unclear. This CDR3 is built from 13 residues. Germline CDR1 is LNHDA and CDR2 is SQIVND (reference sequence). The ends were cut back, 4 bases at V and 3 bases at J, with 9 bases in the middle. The CDR3 sequence: CASSTYGYTEAFF. The CDR3 DNA follows: TGTGCCAGTAGTACCTACGGGTACACTGAAGCTTTCTTT.

This clone was counted between two and nine times. The rearrangement joins TRBV11-3 to TRBJ2-7; tentatively, D is TRBD1 or TRBD2 (5 bases each). The V gene lost 4 bases and the J gene lost 5 bases, with 9 bases spanning the gap. The germline V gene encodes CDR1 SGHNT and CDR2 YENEEA. This CDR3 contains 12 residues. CDR3 sequence reads: CASSWRGDEQYF. In DNA form, the CDR3 reads TGTGCCAGCAGCTGGAGAGGGGACGAGCAGTACTTC.

This clone has just a few counts. This chain links TRBV6-1 with TRBJ2-7; D is uncertain. This CDR3 has 13 amino acids. Germline V gene data show CDR1 as MNHNS and CDR2 as SASEGT. V lost 0 bases and J lost 2, with 5 bases in between. The CDR3 bases are TGTGCCAGCAGTGAAGCTGGGACCTACGAGCAGTACTTC. Amino acid sequence: CASSEAGTYEQYF.

This sequence joins TRBV9 and TRBJ2-6, with 13 bases matching TRBD2. Germline trimming cut 3 bases from V and 4 bases from J; bases unmatched to any gene: 7. Germline CDR1 is SGDLS and CDR2 is YYNGEE. The CDR3 runs to 18 residues. DNA for the CDR3: TGTGCCAGCAGCGGAACTAGCGGGAGGGCTGTAGGGGCCAACGTCCTGACTTTC. Amino acids: CASSGTSGRAVGANVLTF.

This clone was observed a single time. V and J are TRBV6-5 and TRBJ2-7; tentative D call: TRBD1 (5 bases). Germline CDR1 MNHEY, CDR2 SVGAGI. The V end was cut by 0 bases, the J end by 4 bases, with 10 bases between. The CDR3 is made up of 14 amino acids. The CDR3 protein is CASSYSGHMYEQYF. Written as DNA, the CDR3 is TGTGCCAGCAGTTACTCTGGACACATGTACGAGCAGTACTTC.

This clone has a handful of counts. Here the CDR3 DNA reads TGTGCCAGCAGTCAGACGGGTGAAGGCTACACCTTC. Translation: CASSQTGEGYTF. This chain uses TRBV7-9 with TRBJ1-2; D gene uncertain. Trimming pared 6 bases from V and 8 bases from J, leaving 13 bases between. Germline assignment: CDR1 SEHNR and CDR2 FQNEAQ (reference sequence). CDR3 size: 12 residues.

The chain combines TRBV27 with TRBJ1-5; D is undetermined. CDR1 is MNHEY and CDR2 is SMNVEV in the germline V gene (reference sequence). The CDR3 spans 14 residues. V was clipped by 6 bases and J by 2 bases, with 11 bases between them. CDR3 DNA: TGTGCCAGCAGACCGCTCCTCGGCAATCAGCCCCAGCATTTT. Amino acids: CASRPLLGNQPQHF.

The rearrangement links TRBV6-1 to TRBJ1-4; 7 nucleotides agree with TRBD1. This CDR3 region has 15 residues. Germline trimming cut 3 bases from V and 6 bases from J; bases unmatched to any gene: 7. Germline CDR1 MNHNS, CDR2 SASEGT. The CDR3 spells CASSDIGGGDEKLFF. The CDR3 DNA follows: TGTGCCAGCAGTGATATTGGAGGGGGCGATGAAAAACTGTTTTTT.

CDR3 in DNA: TGTGCCAGCAGCCCCAGCCAGGGGACCTATGGCTACACCTTC. This codes for CASSPSQGTYGYTF. The genes are TRBV7-6 and TRBJ1-2, with D perhaps matching TRBD1 (6 bases). The CDR3 is made up of 14 amino acids. Trimming pared 5 bases from V and 4 bases from J, leaving 14 bases between. The germline CDR1 and CDR2 sequences are SGHVS and FNYEAQ. The complete variable domain, with remaining parts taken from reference TRBV7-6 and TRBJ1-2, reads GAGVSQSPRYKVTKRGQDVALRCDPISGHVSLYWYRQALGQGPEFLTYFNYEAQQDKSGLPNDRFSAERPEGSISTLTIQRTEQRDSAMYRCASSPSQGTYGYTFGSGTRLTVV.